This T cell receptor (beta chain) stems from a study of shared clonotypes between healthy human individuals. Study-wide results and limits: Of the naive CD4 clonotypes, approximately 5% were shared across a handful of donors.

There were no recent acute infections or vaccinations among the donors, who were healthy HIV-negative adults. The donors were all Caucasian adults (living in Nashville, Tennessee). The split of CD4+ cells yielded CD45RA+ naive and CD45RA-negative memory subsets. Germline lookup yields CDR1 LGHNA and CDR2 YSLEER. This CDR3 is 15 amino acids long. Trimming removed 0 bases at V and 2 bases at J, with 10 bases between. Details on this clone: Its cognate antigen is unknown. This same CDR3 is encoded by further DNA sequences in the sample.

Sequencing used immunoSEQ multiplex PCR; TCRdb keeps in-frame clones, though not all of them. Here the sample spans roughly 1.4 million clones, approximately 98.5% being singletons. V and J are TRBV4-3 and TRBJ1-2; no clear D. The TCR was taken from a man younger than 40 in good health. The source material was naive CD4+ T cells sorted from blood. Described subset: CD45RA+ positively selected. CDR3 protein: CASSQDPGANYGYTF. In DNA form, the CDR3 reads TGCGCCAGCAGCCAAGACCCAGGAGCCAACTATGGCTACACCTTC.